These 27 T cell receptor beta chains came from one sample sequenced in a study of tumor-infiltrating lymphocytes in localized non-small cell lung cancer. The repertoire was sequenced with immunoSEQ multiplex PCR; TCRdb's copy has only in-frame clones and lacks some. The sample yields about 16,000 clones, around 41% seen once. Sequencing was done on a sample of lung tumor tissue. These TCRs come from a human donor with non-small cell lung cancer.

The chain recombines TRBV7-9 with TRBJ2-1; unclear D gene. CDR1 is SEHNR, CDR2 FQNEAQ, per germline (reference sequence). The CDR3 is made up of 14 amino acids. Trimming removed 7 bases from V and 6 bases from J, with 16 bases in between. CDR3 DNA: TGTGCCAGCACCCTCCACGCTGCTGGCAATGAGCAGTTCTTC. Its protein is CASTLHAAGNEQFF.

This clone is deemed medium-sized. The V and J genes are TRBV7-2 and TRBJ1-5; D ambiguous. From germline, CDR1 is SGHTA and CDR2 FQGNSA. Trimming took 0 bases from V and 3 from J, leaving 9 bases between them. The CDR3 sequence is 15 residues long. This CDR3 reads CASSLANSLNQPQHF. CDR3 in DNA: TGTGCCAGCAGCTTAGCGAACAGCCTCAATCAGCCCCAGCATTTT.

The chain employs TRBV7-3 and TRBJ2-7; possible D gene TRBD1, 6 bases. CDR1 is SGHTA, CDR2 FQGTGA, per germline. V was trimmed by 2 bases and J by 0 bases, leaving 14 bases between them. The CDR3 is 16 residues long. The CDR3 DNA is TGTGCCAGCAGCTTAGCCGGGACAAGAAGCTCCTACGAGCAGTACTTC. Its protein product is CASSLAGTRSSYEQYF.

This rearrangement joins TRBV4-3 to TRBJ2-5; the D is unclear. V was shortened by 1 base and J by 10 bases, with 13 bases between the two germline ends. Germline V gene sequence: CDR1 LGHNA, CDR2 YSLEER. The CDR3 loop spans 13 amino acids. As DNA, the CDR3 is TGCGCCAGCAGCCAAGGGGCAAGAGGTGACCAGTACTTC. Translation: CASSQGARGDQYF.

This chain uses TRBV29-1 with TRBJ2-7; 8 nucleotides match TRBD1. The CDR3 consists of 13 residues. Germline-derived CDR1 and CDR2 are SQVTM and ANQGSEA. J lost 5 bases, V lost 8 bases, and 11 bases had no gene match. CDR3 DNA sequence: TGCAGCACCGGACAGGGAGAATTCGACGAGCAGTACTTC. It specifies CSTGQGEFDEQYF.

V is TRBV30 and J is TRBJ2-5, with D tentatively TRBD1 or TRBD2 (5 bases each). V lost 4 bases and J lost 9, with 15 bases in between. The CDR3 is 12 amino acids. Germline lookup yields CDR1 GTSNPN and CDR2 SVGIG (reference sequence). This CDR3 is CAWTPGPAAQYF. The DNA for the CDR3 is TGTGCCTGGACCCCGGGACCTGCGGCCCAGTACTTC.

The chain is built from TRBV28 and TRBJ1-2, with no clear D. The germline V gene has CDR1 MDHEN and CDR2 SYDVKM. Trimming pared 2 bases from V and 4 bases from J, leaving 8 bases between. CDR3 length equals 13 residues. This chain's CDR3 is CASSLSFGYGYTF. CDR3 coding DNA: TGTGCCAGCAGTTTAAGTTTCGGCTATGGCTACACCTTC.

In its sample, this clone was seen a few times. The V gene is TRBV27, the J gene TRBJ1-1, with 8 bases lining up with TRBD1. CDR1 MNHEY and CDR2 SMNVEV come from the germline V gene (reference sequence). The CDR3 has 13 amino acids. Losses at the gene ends were 6 bases for V and 5 bases for J; bases not matched to a gene: 5. This chain's CDR3 is CASRRTGGTEAFF. The CDR3 region has the DNA TGTGCCAGCAGGAGAACAGGGGGTACTGAAGCTTTCTTT.

The rearrangement links TRBV19 to TRBJ2-4; 7 bases align to TRBD1. CDR3 length equals 16 residues. V was pared by 7 bases and J by 1 base, with 10 bases of the junction left unmatched. The V gene's germline CDR1 is LNHDA and CDR2 SQIVND (reference sequence). The DNA of the CDR3 is TGTGCCAGTATTGACCACAGGGGCGACGCCAAAAACATTCAGTACTTC. It codes for CASIDHRGDAKNIQYF.

V and J are TRBV5-8 and TRBJ2-7; D possibly corresponds to TRBD1 (5 bases). Germline lookup yields CDR1 SGHTS and CDR2 YDEGEE. Trimming removed 1 base at V and 3 bases at J, with 8 bases between. CDR3 length equals 13 residues. This CDR3 is CASSLTGNYEQYF. In nucleotides, the CDR3 is TGTGCCAGCAGCTTGACAGGAAACTACGAGCAGTACTTC.

The chain links TRBV9 to TRBJ2-1, with D uncertain. V lost 2 bases and J lost 0, with 12 bases in between. This CDR3 is 16 amino acids long. CDR1 and CDR2 (germline): SGDLS, YYNGEE. In nucleotides, the CDR3 is TGTGCCAGCAGCGTGAGTCCGAGGAGCTCCTACAATGAGCAGTTCTTC. Amino acid sequence: CASSVSPRSSYNEQFF. Together with reference TRBV9 and TRBJ2-1, the CDR3 gives the full variable domain: DSGVTQTPKHLITATGQRVTLRCSPRSGDLSVYWYQQSLDQGLQFLIQYYNGEERAKGNILERFSAQQFPDLHSELNLSSLELGDSALYFCASSVSPRSSYNEQFFGPGTRLTVL.

The CDR3 loop reads CASSAQGQMQETQYF. CDR3 nucleotide sequence: TGTGCCAGTAGTGCGCAGGGTCAGATGCAAGAGACCCAGTACTTC. The genes are TRBV19 and TRBJ2-5, with D perhaps matching TRBD1 (5 bases). The V and J ends lost 5 bases and 2 bases respectively, with 15 bases between them. This CDR3 has 15 residues. From germline, CDR1 is LNHDA and CDR2 SQIVND (reference sequence).

CDR3 DNA: TGTGCCAGCAGCCTGAGGGGACTCGGATATGGCTACGAGCAGTACTTC. Residues: CASSLRGLGYGYEQYF. The chain has TRBV5-6 and TRBJ2-5; tentative D call: TRBD2 (6 bases). The end of the DNA fits TRBJ2-7 better, so the J call may be wrong. The CDR3 is 16 amino acids. Germline-derived CDR1 and CDR2 are SGHDT and YYEEEE.

This chain connects TRBV4-1 to TRBJ2-7, with 7 bases fitting TRBD1. The CDR3 has 13 residues. V lost 2 bases, J lost 3 bases, and 1 base stayed unmatched. From germline, CDR1 is MGHRA and CDR2 YSYEKL. CDR3 bases: TGCGCCAGCAGCCAATGGACAGGCTACGAGCAGTACTTC. Its protein product is CASSQWTGYEQYF.

The CDR3 here is CASSLSGTLEKLFF. CDR3 sequence (DNA): TGTGCCAGCAGTTTATCCGGGACACTAGAAAAACTGTTTTTT. V gene TRBV28 combines with J gene TRBJ1-4; D perhaps matches TRBD1 (6 bases). Trimming took off 1 base at V and 8 bases at J, with 11 bases between the two ends. The CDR3 consists of 14 residues. In germline, CDR1 is MDHEN, CDR2 SYDVKM.

The chain uses TRBV30 and TRBJ2-7, with 9 bases identical to TRBD1. The CDR3 is 16 amino acids. The germline V gene encodes CDR1 GTSNPN and CDR2 SVGIG (reference sequence). Trimming took 1 base from V and 1 from J; bases not matched to a gene: 8. In nucleotides, the CDR3 is TGTGCCTGGAGTGGGGCCGGGACAGGGCTATCCTACGAGCAGTACTTC. Translating it yields CAWSGAGTGLSYEQYF.

The gene calls are TRBV6-6 and TRBJ2-1; no clear D. Germline CDR1 is MNHNY and CDR2 is SVGAGI (reference sequence). The CDR3 spans 11 residues. The V end lost 5 bases, the J end lost 8 bases, and 7 bases lay between the germline ends. The CDR3 DNA follows: TGTGCCAGCAGTCCTCACGATGAGCAGTTCTTC. This codes for CASSPHDEQFF.

The rearrangement links TRBV5-6 to TRBJ1-3; D ambiguous. CDR3 length: 17 amino acids. V was cut by 3 bases and J by 0 bases, with 16 bases left in between. Germline V gene sequence: CDR1 SGHDT, CDR2 YYEEEE. The CDR3 sequence is CASSWGNLKISGNTIYF. CDR3 bases: TGTGCCAGCAGCTGGGGTAACCTCAAGATCTCTGGAAACACCATATATTTT.

This chain links TRBV27 with TRBJ1-5, with a possible D match to TRBD1 (5 bases). Trimming took 5 bases from V and 6 from J, leaving 11 bases between them. This CDR3 is built from 13 residues. The germline V gene encodes CDR1 MNHEY and CDR2 SMNVEV (reference sequence). DNA for the CDR3: TGTGCCAGCAGTGGGGGACTCGGTCAGCCCCAGCATTTT. Translated, it gives CASSGGLGQPQHF.

This clone was counted once. The chain employs TRBV6-6 and TRBJ2-3; D possibly matches TRBD1 or TRBD2 (6 bases each). The germline gives CDR1 MNHNY, CDR2 SVGAGI (reference sequence). V was pared by 8 bases and J by 2 bases, with 8 bases between. There are 12 residues in the CDR3. This CDR3 reads CASGGHTDTQYF. CDR3 sequence (DNA): TGTGCCAGCGGGGGGCACACAGATACGCAGTATTTT.

This clone has a count of ten or more. This chain links TRBV28 with TRBJ2-7, with unresolved D. CDR1 and CDR2 (germline): MDHEN, SYDVKM. V lost 4 bases and J lost 4, with 17 bases in between. The CDR3 has 15 amino acids. The CDR3 sequence is CASSSHTPRPYEQYF. The CDR3 DNA reads TGTGCCAGCAGTTCCCACACCCCTCGACCATACGAGCAGTACTTC.

This sequence joins TRBV29-1 and TRBJ1-2; 7 bases fit TRBD1. Per germline, CDR1 SQVTM and CDR2 ANQGSEA. This CDR3 contains 14 residues. V shed 1 base, J shed 4 bases, and the junction held 6 bases outside the gene matches. The CDR3 loop is CSVEVGNRGYGYTF. The CDR3 DNA reads as TGCAGCGTTGAAGTCGGCAACAGGGGCTATGGCTACACCTTC.

The chain joins TRBV6-4 to TRBJ1-1; TRBD1 might be the D (6 bases). The CDR3 contains 13 residues. CDR1 is MRHNA and CDR2 is SNTAGT in the germline V gene. The V end lost 5 bases, the J end lost 1 base, and 8 bases lay between the germline ends. CDR3: CASSMDRNTEAFF. CDR3 coding DNA: TGTGCCAGCAGTATGGACAGGAACACTGAAGCTTTCTTT.

The rearrangement joins TRBV7-9 to TRBJ2-7; tentatively, D is TRBD1 (5 bases). Germline V gene sequence: CDR1 SEHNR, CDR2 FQNEAQ (reference sequence). The CDR3 covers 13 residues. Between the trimmed V and J ends, which lost 3 bases and 6 bases, there was a span of 12 bases. CDR3 loop: CASSFPGKSEQYF. CDR3 nucleotide sequence: TGTGCCAGCAGCTTCCCAGGGAAGAGCGAGCAGTACTTC.

The chain is built from TRBV9 and TRBJ2-5; unclear D gene. Germline CDR1 reads SGDLS; CDR2 reads YYNGEE. With 3 bases removed from V and 4 bases from J, the gap between germline ends came to 7 bases. The CDR3 loop spans 12 amino acids. CDR3 sequence (DNA): TGTGCCAGCAGCGCGCATGGAGAGACCCAGTACTTC. Amino acids: CASSAHGETQYF.

The chain recombines TRBV6-5 with TRBJ1-1, with D possibly TRBD1 on 6 matching bases. The CDR3 extends over 16 amino acids. Germline V lookup: CDR1 MNHEY, CDR2 SVGAGI. V was clipped by 4 bases and J by 0 bases, with 15 bases between them. The CDR3 nucleotides are TGTGCCAGCAGTTCCCACAGGACAGCGCTGAACACTGAAGCTTTCTTT. This codes for CASSSHRTALNTEAFF.

The V gene is TRBV7-2, the J gene TRBJ1-1; no clear D gene. Trimming removed 3 bases from V and 4 bases from J, with 6 bases in between. CDR1 and CDR2 (germline): SGHTA, FQGNSA. CDR3 length equals 12 residues. Here the CDR3 DNA reads TGTGCCAGCAGCTTTGACGGCACTGAAGCTTTCTTT. It is translated as CASSFDGTEAFF. Full variable domain (missing parts from reference TRBV7-2 and TRBJ1-1): GAGVSQSPSNKVTEKGKDVELRCDPISGHTALYWYRQSLGQGLEFLIYFQGNSAPDKSGLPSDRFSAERTGGSVSTLTIQRTQQEDSAVYLCASSFDGTEAFFGQGTRLTVV.